Detailed here is one T cell receptor (beta chain). Its antigen is currently unknown. J lost 3 bases, V lost 6 bases, and 9 bases had no gene match. The length of the CDR3 is 15 residues. From germline, CDR1 is SEHNR and CDR2 FQNEAQ (reference sequence). This sample was taken from a study of shared clonotypes between healthy human individuals. Overall study: Used for every donor were three CD4 naive, three CD4 memory, two CD8 naive and one CD8 memory plate.

The repertoire was sequenced with immunoSEQ multiplex PCR; TCRdb's copy has only in-frame clones and lacks some. Of a few hundred thousand clones in the sample, about 97% are singletons; the top ten hold about 0.34%. Points from the study as a whole: Larger estimated richness was generally recorded for naive subsets relative to memory subsets. An anticipated effect of sequencing depth on clonotype sharing among donors was recognized. Clonotypes shared by all four donors outscored non-shared clonotypes in generation probability.

This chain joins TRBV7-9 and TRBJ2-3, with 7 bases aligning to TRBD1. The origin of this receptor is a man under 40 in good health. Sequencing was done on a sample of memory CD8+ T cells sorted from blood. Subset specified: CD45RO+ cells pooled with CCR7-negative TemRA cells. The CDR3 bases are TGTGCCAGCAGAAGGCCGGGACAGATAACAGATACGCAGTATTTT. Its protein product is CASRRPGQITDTQYF. The complete variable domain, with remaining parts taken from reference TRBV7-9 and TRBJ2-3, reads DTGVSQNPRHKITKRGQNVTFRCDPISEHNRLYWYRQTLGQGPEFLTYFQNEAQLEKSRLLSDRFSAERPKGSFSTLEIQRTEQGDSAMYLCASRRPGQITDTQYFGPGTRLTVL.